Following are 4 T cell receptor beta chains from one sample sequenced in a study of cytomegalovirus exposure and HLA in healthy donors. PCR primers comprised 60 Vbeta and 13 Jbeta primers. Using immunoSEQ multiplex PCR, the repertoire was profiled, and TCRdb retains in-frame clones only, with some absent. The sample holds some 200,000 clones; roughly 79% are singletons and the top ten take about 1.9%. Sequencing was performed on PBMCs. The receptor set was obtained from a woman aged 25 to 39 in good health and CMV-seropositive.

CDR3 nucleotide sequence: TGTGCCAGCAGCACATGGCGGGAGGGCCCGGGTGAGCAGTTCTTC. This codes for CASSTWREGPGEQFF. V and J are TRBV7-9 and TRBJ2-1; 9 bases agree with TRBD2. This CDR3 has 15 amino acids. Trimming removed 5 bases from V and 9 bases from J; junction bases left unmatched: 11. CDR1 SEHNR and CDR2 FQNEAQ come from the germline V gene (reference sequence).

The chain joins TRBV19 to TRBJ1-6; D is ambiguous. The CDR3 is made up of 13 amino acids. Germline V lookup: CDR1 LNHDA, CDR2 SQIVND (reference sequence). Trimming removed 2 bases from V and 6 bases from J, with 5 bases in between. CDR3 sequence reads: CASSIMANSPLHF. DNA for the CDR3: TGTGCCAGTAGTATAATGGCTAATTCACCCCTCCACTTT.

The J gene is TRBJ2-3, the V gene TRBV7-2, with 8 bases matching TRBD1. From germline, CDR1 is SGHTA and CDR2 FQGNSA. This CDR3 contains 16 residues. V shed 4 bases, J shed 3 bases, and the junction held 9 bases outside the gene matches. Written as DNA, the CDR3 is TGTGCCAGCAGCTCTCTGTCAGGGGGCGGAACAGATACGCAGTATTTT. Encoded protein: CASSSLSGGGTDTQYF. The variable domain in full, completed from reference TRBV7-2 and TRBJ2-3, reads GAGVSQSPSNKVTEKGKDVELRCDPISGHTALYWYRQSLGQGLEFLIYFQGNSAPDKSGLPSDRFSAERTGGSVSTLTIQRTQQEDSAVYLCASSSLSGGGTDTQYFGPGTRLTVL.

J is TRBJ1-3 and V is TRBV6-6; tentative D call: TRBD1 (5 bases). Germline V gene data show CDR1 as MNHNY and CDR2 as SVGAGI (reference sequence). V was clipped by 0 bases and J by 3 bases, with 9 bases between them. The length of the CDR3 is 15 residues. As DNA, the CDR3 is TGTGCCAGCAGTTACTCCGACAGAATTGGAAACACCATATATTTT. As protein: CASSYSDRIGNTIYF.